The sequence of this T cell receptor (beta chain) was determined in a study of T-cell memory formation after mild COVID-19. Overall study: The TCR clusters were mostly specific to one donor. Whole-study results and caveats: Some responding clones appeared in pre-infection memory, suggesting cross-reactive memory joined. Among clones contracting day 15 to 85, CD4/CD8 was balanced, whereas later expanders leaned CD4+.

In this sample, this clonotype turned up a few times. Its matching antigen is unknown. Unmatched junction bases numbered 15, after V lost 4 bases and J lost 6 bases. CDR1 is KGHDR and CDR2 is SFDVKD in the germline V gene. CDR3 length: 20 amino acids. TCR alpha and TCR beta cDNA libraries carrying sample barcodes and UMIs came from 5'RACE with constant-segment primers. From the 5' RACE reads, TCRdb called clonotypes with MiXCR, one entry per CDR3 protein. The repertoire consists of under 550,000 distinct CDR3 sequences, with around a sixth occurring once and the leading ten covering about 12%. This chain joins TRBV24-1 and TRBJ2-3; 16 bases are a match to TRBD2. The origin of this receptor is an adult woman who had mild COVID-19 (a few samples of this study predate the infection). Cell type and time point are not known. Sequences were obtained from PBMCs or a T cell subset sorted from them (not recorded which). The DNA for the CDR3 is TGTGCCACCAGTGACCCGGGACTAGCGGGAGGGCCCCCTATGGCTGATACGCAGTATTTT. Amino acids: CATSDPGLAGGPPMADTQYF.